The clone carrying this TCR beta chain occurred many times. TCRdb itself ran the PCR reads through MiXCR, one entry per CDR3 protein. The data hold approximately 97,000 distinct CDR3 sequences, with about 35% observed a single time. There are 17 residues in the CDR3. V lost 2 bases and J lost 2; bases outside the gene matches: 12. In germline, CDR1 is SGHTA, CDR2 FQGNSA. These data are taken from a study of molecular identifiers for immune sequencing clone quantification. The receptor was derived from a human donor in good health. Some libraries in this study had Jurkat cell RNA spiked in. Sample: naive CD8+ T cells from blood, with Jurkat cell RNA spiked in. The subset denotes: FACS-sorted CD8+CD4-CCR7+CD45RA+ naive T cells. This chain uses TRBV7-2 with TRBJ2-7; 7 nucleotides agree with TRBD2. The DNA for the CDR3 is TGTGCCAGCAGCTTACCCCATGAGGCGGGAGTAACCTACGAGCAGTACTTC. Amino acid sequence: CASSLPHEAGVTYEQYF. Using reference TRBV7-2 and TRBJ2-7 for the parts outside the CDR3, the full variable domain is GAGVSQSPSNKVTEKGKDVELRCDPISGHTALYWYRQSLGQGLEFLIYFQGNSAPDKSGLPSDRFSAERTGGSVSTLTIQRTQQEDSAVYLCASSLPHEAGVTYEQYFGPGTRLTVT.